Reported below is one TCR beta chain. The target antigen is unknown. This CDR3 has 14 amino acids. V was cut by 5 bases and J by 8 bases, with 19 bases left in between. Germline assignment: CDR1 DFQATT and CDR2 SNEGSKA (reference sequence). This entry comes from a study of blood T cells in healthy people across ages. Study conclusions and caveats: Naive CD4+ cells and diversity were both higher in long-lived donors than in aged donors. Higher naive T cell percentage went strongly together with higher TCR beta diversity.

Alongside a J-beta primer mix, a sample-barcoded 5' primer served in a second PCR lasting roughly 7 to 12 cycles. TCRdb ran MiXCR on the 5' RACE reads and lists one entry per CDR3 protein. Among hundreds of thousands of distinct CDR3 sequences listed, under 70% were seen once. Isolation per sample recovered at least 6.5 million PBMCs. The chain uses TRBV20-1 and TRBJ2-1; D call uncertain. This TCR was sampled from a man in his fifties or sixties in good health. The sequencing input was blood. CDR3 in amino acids: CSAQQQNLGDEQFF. The CDR3 DNA is TGCAGTGCTCAACAGCAGAACCTTGGCGATGAGCAGTTCTTC.